This is a list of T cell receptor beta chains from one sample in a study of cytomegalovirus exposure and HLA in healthy donors. Profiling relied on immunoSEQ multiplex PCR, and the TCRdb table lists in-frame clones only, not all of them. In the table there are 130,000 or so clones, more than 75% of which are singletons. Sequenced input: PBMCs. The receptor set was obtained from a female donor in good health and CMV-seronegative. CDR3s include the opening cysteine and the closing phenylalanine or tryptophan. The D gene is left open where the match is weak. Part of the rows lack a size; the others show once, few, many or a class for expanded clones.

size: .; V: TRBV27; D: .; J: TRBJ2-1; DNA: TGTGCCACCCTTGACAGCAATGAGCAGTTCTTC; CDR3: CATLDSNEQFF
size: .; V: TRBV5-4; D: .; J: TRBJ2-2; DNA: TGTGCCACCACGATGGAGACCGGGGAGCTGTTTTTT; CDR3: CATTMETGELFF
size: .; V: TRBV28; D: TRBD2; J: TRBJ2-7; DNA: TGTGCCAGTGTTCGAAGCGGGACCCCCGGGAACGAGCAGTACTTC; CDR3: CASVRSGTPGNEQYF
size: .; V: TRBV29-1; D: .; J: TRBJ2-6; DNA: TGCAGCGTTGAGGGACTCGGTGGGGCCAACGTCCTGACTTTC; CDR3: CSVEGLGGANVLTF
size: .; V: TRBV6-5; D: .; J: TRBJ2-3; DNA: TGTGCCAGCAGTTACTCAACGGGGGAGTTCACAGATACGCAGTATTTT; CDR3: CASSYSTGEFTDTQYF
size: .; V: TRBV7-2; D: .; J: TRBJ1-5; DNA: TGTGCCAGCAGCCCCCCCGGCAATCAGCCCCAGCATTTT; CDR3: CASSPPGNQPQHF
size: once; V: TRBV28; D: TRBD2; J: TRBJ2-2; DNA: TGTGCCAGCAGTTTAGCCGGGGGGGCGAGGACCGGGGAGCTGTTTTTT; CDR3: CASSLAGGARTGELFF
size: .; V: TRBV5-4; D: .; J: TRBJ2-7; DNA: TGTGCCAGCAGCTTGGGGGGGCCTCGGTACGAGCAGTACTTC; CDR3: CASSLGGPRYEQYF
size: .; V: TRBV6-5; D: TRBD1; J: TRBJ2-1; DNA: TGTGCCAGCAGTGCCGGACAGGGGGCGGGCAATGAGCAGTTCTTC; CDR3: CASSAGQGAGNEQFF
size: .; V: TRBV11-2; D: TRBD2; J: TRBJ2-2; DNA: TGTGCCAGCAGCTGGCGGGCGGGAGTAGGAACCGGGGAGCTGTTTTTT; CDR3: CASSWRAGVGTGELFF
size: few; V: TRBV10-3; D: TRBD1; J: TRBJ2-7; DNA: TGTGCCATCAAAGGACAGGGACCCTACGAGCAGTACTTC; CDR3: CAIKGQGPYEQYF
size: .; V: TRBV9; D: TRBD1; J: TRBJ2-3; DNA: TGTGCCAGCAGCGTCGGACCAAAACAGGGGCGGGCAGATACGCAGTATTTT; CDR3: CASSVGPKQGRADTQYF
size: few; V: TRBV5-1; D: TRBD1; J: TRBJ2-7; DNA: TGCGCCAGCAGCGGGGGCGGGACAGGGGGCCTCGAGCAGTACTTC; CDR3: CASSGGGTGGLEQYF
size: .; V: TRBV14; D: .; J: TRBJ1-5; DNA: TGTGCCAGCAGCCAAGAGGGGGCAGGTGGGATATATAGCAATCAGCCCCAGCATTTT; CDR3: CASSQEGAGGIYSNQPQHF
size: .; V: TRBV11-2; D: TRBD1; J: TRBJ1-2; DNA: TGTGCCAGCAGCCTGGGACAGGCTTATGGCTACACCTTC; CDR3: CASSLGQAYGYTF
size: .; V: TRBV10-3; D: .; J: TRBJ2-7; DNA: TGTGCCATCTCCATGCAGGACGAGCAGTACTTC; CDR3: CAISMQDEQYF
size: .; V: TRBV7-8; D: TRBD2; J: TRBJ2-1; DNA: TGTGCCAGCAGCACCCGACTAGCGGGAGTCAATGAGCAGTTCTTC; CDR3: CASSTRLAGVNEQFF
size: .; V: TRBV5-4; D: .; J: TRBJ2-1; DNA: TGTGCCAGCGGCCTGACTCTGGGTGGCCCCCATGAGCAGTTCTTC; CDR3: CASGLTLGGPHEQFF
size: .; V: TRBV19; D: .; J: TRBJ2-1; DNA: TGTGCCAGTAGTATTGAGGACAGCATATACAATGAGCAGTTCTTC; CDR3: CASSIEDSIYNEQFF
size: .; V: TRBV30; D: .; J: TRBJ2-7; DNA: TGTGCCTGGACTAGCGAGGACCGTGGGAGGACCTACGAGCAGTACTTC; CDR3: CAWTSEDRGRTYEQYF
size: .; V: TRBV29-1; D: .; J: TRBJ1-3; DNA: TGCAGCGTTTTCAAGGGGGCTGGAAACACCATATATTTT; CDR3: CSVFKGAGNTIYF
size: .; V: TRBV7-3; D: .; J: TRBJ2-7; DNA: TGTGCCAGCACCGGGACTTTGGCCTCCTACGAGCAGTACTTC; CDR3: CASTGTLASYEQYF
size: .; V: TRBV11-3; D: .; J: TRBJ2-1; DNA: TGTGCCAGCAGCTCTAACAGGGGAGGTTCCTACAATGAGCAGTTCTTC; CDR3: CASSSNRGGSYNEQFF
size: .; V: TRBV6-4; D: TRBD1; J: TRBJ1-2; DNA: TGTGCCAGCAGTGACATCGGACAGGGCGGGATAGATGGCTACACCTTC; CDR3: CASSDIGQGGIDGYTF
size: .; V: TRBV18; D: .; J: TRBJ2-5; DNA: TGTGCCAGCTCCTACAGCCTCCAAGAGACCCAGTACTTC; CDR3: CASSYSLQETQYF
size: .; V: TRBV2; D: TRBD1; J: TRBJ2-3; DNA: TGTGCCAGCAGTCCTAGGACAGGGGGCACAGATACGCAGTATTTT; CDR3: CASSPRTGGTDTQYF
size: .; V: TRBV9; D: TRBD2; J: TRBJ2-1; DNA: TGTGCCAGCAGCGCCCGTAGCGGGAGATCCTACAATGAGCAGTTCTTC; CDR3: CASSARSGRSYNEQFF
size: .; V: TRBV29-1; D: TRBD2; J: TRBJ2-1; DNA: TGCAGCGTTGACAGGTCTAGCGGGAGAGATGAGCAGTTCTTC; CDR3: CSVDRSSGRDEQFF
size: .; V: TRBV5-4; D: TRBD2; J: TRBJ2-3; DNA: TGTGCCAGCAGCTTGGGACGGGAGGGCCGGTATACGCAGTATTTT; CDR3: CASSLGREGRYTQYF
size: .; V: TRBV20-1; D: .; J: TRBJ2-7; DNA: TGCAGTGCGAACCTCAGGGAAGGGCAGTACTTC; CDR3: CSANLREGQYF
size: .; V: TRBV11-1; D: .; J: TRBJ2-5; DNA: TGTGCCAGCAGCCGGGACACCGCCCTTGGGGAGACCCAGTACTTC; CDR3: CASSRDTALGETQYF
size: .; V: TRBV11-3; D: TRBD2; J: TRBJ2-2; DNA: TGTGCCAGCAGCCCCACGGCAGGGAGGGACACCGGGGAGCTGTTTTTT; CDR3: CASSPTAGRDTGELFF
size: few; V: TRBV7-7; D: TRBD1; J: TRBJ2-5; DNA: TGTGCCAGCAGCTTAGGACAGGGGTTCGGAGAGACCCAGTACTTC; CDR3: CASSLGQGFGETQYF
size: .; V: TRBV4-3; D: TRBD2; J: TRBJ2-7; DNA: TGCGCCAGCAGCCAAGATGCCTGGGCGGGAGGTTTCAACGAGCAGTACTTC; CDR3: CASSQDAWAGGFNEQYF
size: .; V: TRBV11-2; D: TRBD1; J: TRBJ1-1; DNA: TGTGCCAGCAGCGCCTACAGGGGGCAAGATCGCACTGAAGCTTTCTTT; CDR3: CASSAYRGQDRTEAFF
size: .; V: TRBV27; D: TRBD1; J: TRBJ2-7; DNA: TGTGCCAGCAGTTCGACAGGGTTCGGTTACGAGCAGTACTTC; CDR3: CASSSTGFGYEQYF
size: .; V: TRBV10-1; D: .; J: TRBJ2-5; DNA: TGCGCCCTCGAAGAGAGCTGCCGGGTGGAGACCCAGTACTTC; CDR3: CALEESCRVETQYF
size: .; V: TRBV6-6; D: TRBD1; J: TRBJ1-5; DNA: TGTGCCAGCAGTTACGGGGGACAGGGGTATCAGCCCCAGCATTTT; CDR3: CASSYGGQGYQPQHF
size: .; V: TRBV5-4; D: TRBD2; J: TRBJ2-3; DNA: TGTGCCAGCAGCCTTAGCGGGAGGGCCACAGATACGCAGTATTTT; CDR3: CASSLSGRATDTQYF
size: few; V: TRBV4-1; D: TRBD2; J: TRBJ2-1; DNA: TGCGCCAGCAGCCAAGTGTACGCGCGGGAGAGATACAATGAGCAGTTCTTC; CDR3: CASSQVYARERYNEQFF
size: once; V: TRBV7-8; D: .; J: TRBJ1-1; DNA: TGTGCCAGCAGCGGCCGGAGGGACACTGAAGCTTTCTTT; CDR3: CASSGRRDTEAFF
size: .; V: TRBV7-2; D: .; J: TRBJ2-4; DNA: TGTGCCAGCAGCTTACAGGGTCCAGAGAGAAACATTCAGTACTTC; CDR3: CASSLQGPERNIQYF
size: .; V: TRBV6-4; D: .; J: TRBJ2-1; DNA: TGTGCCAGCAGTGACAAGCCCCACAATGAGCAGTTCTTC; CDR3: CASSDKPHNEQFF
size: .; V: TRBV5-8; D: TRBD2; J: TRBJ2-7; DNA: TGTGCCAGCAGCTTGGCCGTGAAGCGGGGTTACGAGCAGTACTTC; CDR3: CASSLAVKRGYEQYF
size: few; V: TRBV10-3; D: TRBD1; J: TRBJ2-1; DNA: TGTGCCATCAGTGAGTTGGGACAGGGCTACAATGAGCAGTTCTTC; CDR3: CAISELGQGYNEQFF
size: .; V: TRBV30; D: TRBD1; J: TRBJ2-4; DNA: TGTGCCTGGAGCTCGGGCAGGGGGCGAAACATTCAGTACTTC; CDR3: CAWSSGRGRNIQYF
size: .; V: TRBV5-4; D: TRBD1; J: TRBJ1-5; DNA: TGTGCCAGCAGCTTCTCTTCGGGACAGGGATCTCAGCCCCAGCATTTT; CDR3: CASSFSSGQGSQPQHF
size: .; V: TRBV29-1; D: TRBD2; J: TRBJ2-3; DNA: TGCAGCGCGACTAGCCCAGATACGCAGTATTTT; CDR3: CSATSPDTQYF
size: few; V: TRBV28; D: .; J: TRBJ2-3; DNA: TGTGCCAGCAGTGGACGGGACTGGATAGCTCAAGATACGCAGTATTTT; CDR3: CASSGRDWIAQDTQYF
size: .; V: TRBV10-3; D: .; J: TRBJ1-3; DNA: TGTGCCATCAGTGAGACAGGGTCTAGCTCTGGAAACACCATATATTTT; CDR3: CAISETGSSSGNTIYF
size: .; V: TRBV10-3; D: TRBD1; J: TRBJ2-5; DNA: TGTGCCATCAGTGACTTTCAGGGGGAACAAGAGACCCAGTACTTC; CDR3: CAISDFQGEQETQYF
size: .; V: TRBV28; D: .; J: TRBJ2-7; DNA: TGTGCCAGCAGTTTAGGCGGCGGATTCTACGAGCAGTACTTC; CDR3: CASSLGGGFYEQYF
size: .; V: TRBV2; D: .; J: TRBJ1-4; DNA: TGTGCCAGCAGTCCGACAGGTTCCAGCTCTAATGAAAAACTGTTTTTT; CDR3: CASSPTGSSSNEKLFF
size: .; V: TRBV15; D: .; J: TRBJ2-1; DNA: TGTGCCACCAGCATAGGCCCGGGGGGCCGCAATGAGCAGTTCTTC; CDR3: CATSIGPGGRNEQFF
size: .; V: TRBV28; D: .; J: TRBJ1-3; DNA: TGTGCCAGCAGTCCCCCCCCCAGCTCTGGAAACACCATATATTTT; CDR3: CASSPPPSSGNTIYF
size: .; V: TRBV5-1; D: .; J: TRBJ2-7; DNA: TGCGCCAGCAGCTTGGGAACGGTAAGCTACGAGCAGTACTTC; CDR3: CASSLGTVSYEQYF
size: .; V: TRBV13; D: .; J: TRBJ1-3; DNA: TGTGCCAGCAGCCTTGTTGGAAACACCATATATTTT; CDR3: CASSLVGNTIYF
size: .; V: TRBV5-5; D: .; J: TRBJ2-3; DNA: TGTGCCAGCAGTGGGGGGAGCACAGATACGCAGTATTTT; CDR3: CASSGGSTDTQYF
size: .; V: TRBV7-9; D: .; J: TRBJ2-7; DNA: TGTGCCAGCAGCTTGGGGCAGAGCTCCTACGAGCAGTACTTC; CDR3: CASSLGQSSYEQYF
size: once; V: TRBV5-4; D: .; J: TRBJ1-6; DNA: TGTGCCAGCAGCCCCGCGCGGGGACCAAATTCACCCCTCCACTTT; CDR3: CASSPARGPNSPLHF